A single sample is the source of the 8 T cell receptor beta chains below, sequenced in a study of Ad26.COV2.S vaccination and SARS-CoV-2 variants. Using immunoSEQ multiplex PCR, the repertoire was profiled, and TCRdb retains in-frame clones only, with some absent. Counted here are more than 300,000 clones, just over 85% occurring once; the ten biggest clones make up more than 1.5%. Sample treatment: around 19 received Ad26.COV2.S at low or high dose, single or two shots; about 5 received placebo; per-sample allocation not given. Day 63 following the first vaccine or placebo injection was when the samples were taken. The sequencing here drew on peripheral blood, taken in a trial of Ad26.COV2.S vaccine versus placebo. The receptors come from a person between 18 and 60 years old who received the Ad26.COV2.S COVID-19 vaccine or a placebo.

The rearrangement uses TRBV5-4 and TRBJ2-7, with a weak D call TRBD1 (5 bases). Deletions cut 4 bases from V and 3 bases from J, with 8 bases between. The CDR3 contains 12 residues. Germline V gene data show CDR1 as SGHNT and CDR2 as YYREEE (reference sequence). In nucleotides, the CDR3 is TGTGCCAGCAGCCAGGGTGGCTACGAGCAGTACTTC. It translates to CASSQGGYEQYF.

This clone showed up just once. This chain connects TRBV6-2 or TRBV6-3 to TRBJ1-4; no clear D gene. The CDR3 runs 15 residues. Germline values: CDR1 MNHEY, CDR2 SVGEGT. The V end was cut by 4 bases, the J end by 0 bases, with 9 bases between. CDR3 DNA sequence: TGTGCCAGCAGTTCCGGCCTTACAACTAATGAAAAACTGTTTTTT. The encoded protein is CASSSGLTTNEKLFF.

This rearrangement joins TRBV6-5 to TRBJ2-3; D call uncertain. The CDR3 loop spans 12 amino acids. Germline CDR1 MNHEY, CDR2 SVGAGI. The ends were cut back, 11 bases at V and 4 bases at J, with 13 bases in the middle. The chain's CDR3 is CASHSPSDTQYF. For the CDR3, the DNA is TGTGCCTCCCACTCCCCGTCAGATACGCAGTATTTT.

The V gene is TRBV19, the J gene TRBJ2-5, with a tentative D call TRBD2 (6 bases). The V and J ends lost 0 bases and 5 bases respectively, with 7 bases between them. The CDR3 extends over 13 amino acids. Germline CDR1 is LNHDA and CDR2 is SQIVND (reference sequence). Written as DNA, the CDR3 is TGTGCCAGTAGTATAGATCGGGGGGAGACCCAGTACTTC. Translation gives CASSIDRGETQYF.

V gene TRBV7-9 combines with J gene TRBJ2-7; 7 bases are shared with TRBD1. This CDR3 spans 14 amino acids. CDR1 and CDR2 (germline): SEHNR, FQNEAQ (reference sequence). Unmatched junction bases numbered 9, after V lost 5 bases and J lost 5 bases. The CDR3 loop reads CASSPAGGFHEQYF. The DNA for the CDR3 is TGTGCCAGCAGCCCGGCAGGGGGTTTCCACGAGCAGTACTTC.

V is TRBV27 and J is TRBJ1-2; possibly TRBD1 for D (6 bases). The CDR3 is made up of 14 amino acids. The germline CDR1 and CDR2 sequences are MNHEY and SMNVEV (reference sequence). V was clipped by 3 bases and J by 4 bases, with 12 bases between them. The DNA for the CDR3 is TGTGCCAGCAGTTTCAGTCAGGGGACCTATGGCTACACCTTC. It yields the protein CASSFSQGTYGYTF.

The V call is TRBV6-6, the J call TRBJ2-3; the D is unclear. Trimming took 2 bases from V and 1 from J, leaving 13 bases between them. The CDR3 has 16 residues. Germline CDR1 MNHNY, CDR2 SVGAGI (reference sequence). The CDR3, as DNA: TGTGCCAGCAGTTACGGTGGCGGTCCCCGCACAGATACGCAGTATTTT. Residues: CASSYGGGPRTDTQYF.

V usage is TRBV6-5 and J usage is TRBJ1-1; 7 positions match TRBD1. Germline CDR1 reads MNHEY; CDR2 reads SVGAGI. The CDR3 is 15 residues long. J was trimmed by 2 bases and V by 8 bases; bases with no gene match: 11. Here the CDR3 DNA reads TGTGCCAGCTTACAGAGGGACAGCTTTAACACTGAAGCTTTCTTT. Its translation: CASLQRDSFNTEAFF.